The sequence of this T cell receptor beta chain was determined in a study of HIV-infected patients and healthy controls. Alpha and beta constant-region primers primed reverse transcription of approximately 0.55 ug RNA. Separate chain-specific third strand synthesis with multiplexing indices produced the alpha and beta libraries. Each cDNA molecule was barcoded, and a single primer pair amplified each chain. Ligation attached cDNA to a 5' RACE adapter that carried a random hexamer and SP2 site. TCRdb independently ran MiXCR on the 5' RACE reads; one entry per CDR3 protein. This sample has 15,000 to 20,000 distinct CDR3 sequences, with 10% to 15% found just once. All unsorted peripheral T cells were captured because whole blood was used without fractionation. Study-level points and caveats: A major limitation was that merely sixteen HIV-infected individuals were processed. HIV-infected patients shared fewer CDR3 sequences between individuals than healthy controls.

This clonotype was detected ten times or more. The antigen is undetermined. Material: blood. The TCR comes from an adult in good health.

The CDR3, as DNA: TGCAGTGCTAGAGATCTAGGGGTCGAGACCCAGTACTTC. Translation gives CSARDLGVETQYF. The chain links TRBV20-1 to TRBJ2-5; tentatively, D is TRBD1 (5 bases). Per the germline V gene, CDR1 is DFQATT and CDR2 is SNEGSKA (reference sequence). V gave up 0 bases and J gave up 5 bases, with 10 bases separating them. The CDR3 has 13 residues.